These 9 T cell receptor beta chains originate from one sample sequenced in a study of blood T cell repertoires in COVID-19. Libraries were prepared by immunoSEQ multiplex PCR; TCRdb keeps only in-frame clonotypes and omits some of them. The data show 200,000 to 250,000 clones, more than 85% seen once. Material: peripheral blood. These receptor sequences come from a man in his 60s with acute or convalescent COVID-19.

This clone appeared a few times. The chain links TRBV28 to TRBJ1-5; the D is unclear. Germline lookup yields CDR1 MDHEN and CDR2 SYDVKM. V was pared by 8 bases and J by 7 bases, with 15 bases between. The length of the CDR3 is 13 residues. This CDR3 reads CASWGKGGQPQHF. CDR3 nucleotides: TGTGCCAGCTGGGGTAAGGGAGGACAGCCCCAGCATTTT.

V and J are TRBV21-1 and TRBJ2-5; TRBD1 is the table's D call and was not checked against the DNA. TRBV21-1 is an annotated pseudogene. The CDR3 is 15 residues long. The CDR3 spells CASSKGGQRPEAQYF. CDR3 in DNA: TGTGCCAGCAGCAAAGGGGGACAGCGGCCCGAGGCCCAGTACTTC.

The gene calls are TRBV18 and TRBJ2-3; TRBD1 aligns across 7 bases. The germline gives CDR1 KGHSH, CDR2 LQKENI. The CDR3 consists of 15 residues. The V gene end was trimmed by 6 bases and the J gene end by 5 bases; junction bases not matched to a gene: 11. The CDR3 bases are TGTGCCAGCTCCCGACGCGACAGGGTTGGAGATACGCAGTATTTT. The encoded protein is CASSRRDRVGDTQYF.

The chain couples TRBV6-6 to TRBJ2-7, with D perhaps TRBD1 (7 bases). Trimming shortened V by 7 bases and J by 0 bases, and 16 bases separated the two germline ends. CDR1 and CDR2 from the germline V gene are MNHNY and SVGAGI (reference sequence). The CDR3 runs 15 residues. CDR3 DNA: TGTGCCAGCACCGAGGGGGCGGGGACCTCCTACGAGCAGTACTTC. Translating it yields CASTEGAGTSYEQYF.

This clone showed up just once. J is TRBJ2-3 and V is TRBV14, with D perhaps matching TRBD1 (5 bases). V lost 4 bases and J lost 0, with 17 bases in between. Germline V gene data show CDR1 as SGHDN and CDR2 as FVKESK. This CDR3 has 17 amino acids. Here the CDR3 DNA reads TGTGCCAGCAGCCCGTCCGGACATTTTGCTAGCACAGATACGCAGTATTTT. Translating gives CASSPSGHFASTDTQYF.

This clone has a handful of counts. The chain recombines TRBV12-5 with TRBJ2-3; 15 bases align to TRBD2. Germline V gene lookup returns CDR1 LGHNT and CDR2 FRNRAP. The CDR3 has 17 residues. The ends lost 3 bases at V and 2 bases at J; junction bases unmatched: 3. The CDR3 sequence: CASGFRTSGGDTDTQYF. The CDR3 DNA follows: TGTGCTAGTGGTTTTAGGACTAGCGGGGGGGACACAGATACGCAGTATTTT.

The chain couples TRBV27 to TRBJ2-4; 12 nucleotides match TRBD1. Trimming at V came to 5 bases and at J to 0 bases, leaving 11 bases not matched to a gene. This CDR3 contains 19 residues. The germline V gene encodes CDR1 MNHEY and CDR2 SMNVEV (reference sequence). This CDR3 reads CASSPLRDRGPLAKNIQYF. CDR3 sequence (DNA): TGTGCCAGCAGTCCCCTCCGGGACAGGGGGCCCTTAGCCAAAAACATTCAGTACTTC.

This clone was counted a few times. The chain carries TRBV5-4 and TRBJ2-7, with D tentatively TRBD1 (6 bases). The CDR3 covers 12 residues. Germline values: CDR1 SGHNT, CDR2 YYREEE (reference sequence). V lost 2 bases to trimming and J lost 6 bases, with 9 bases between them. The CDR3, as DNA: TGTGCCAGCAGCTTACAGGGATTCGAGCAGTACTTC. It yields the protein CASSLQGFEQYF.

This clone has a handful of counts. In DNA form, the CDR3 reads TGTGCCAGCGGACCCCAGACGGACAGGGGATCCGGGTCACCCCTCCACTTT. This encodes CASGPQTDRGSGSPLHF. The rearrangement uses TRBV5-4 and TRBJ1-6; 9 nucleotides agree with TRBD1. Trimming at V came to 7 bases and at J to 10 bases, leaving 18 bases not matched to a gene. CDR1 and CDR2 from the germline V gene are SGHNT and YYREEE (reference sequence). The CDR3 covers 17 residues.